This T cell receptor (beta chain) originates from a study of OX40 agonist ivuxolimab in advanced cancers. About the study: Dose-escalation subjects each had hepatocellular carcinoma, melanoma, renal cell or head and neck cancer. Three patients showed partial responses: one hepatocellular carcinoma and two cutaneous melanoma cases.

Germline V lookup: CDR1 WSHSY, CDR2 SAAADI. This CDR3 is built from 15 residues. Trimming removed 6 bases at V and 4 bases at J, with 18 bases between. Blood specimens came from baseline, cycle 4 day 1, and cycle 7 day 1. Only in-frame clones appear in the TCRdb table, and some are missing; sequencing was by immunoSEQ multiplex PCR. Here the sample spans fewer than 100,000 clones, 70% to 85% being singletons. This receptor was taken from an adult with an advanced solid tumor such as melanoma, head and neck, liver or kidney cancer. This chain connects TRBV10-2 to TRBJ1-1, with TRBD1 as a possible D gene (6 bases). This material consisted of CD4+ or CD8+ T cells sorted from blood, taken in a trial of the OX40 agonist ivuxolimab. The CDR3 DNA reads TGCGCCAGCAGAGACCGGGACTACAGGGCCACTGAAGCTTTCTTT. Translation gives CASRDRDYRATEAFF.